This TCR beta chain originates from a study of human T cells and chemical hapten exposure. Time point given: patch test 3, about 24 weeks after DPC sensitization. Treatment described: therapeutic diphenylcyclopropenone sensitization with weekly scalp DPC. This CDR3 has 16 residues. V was pared by 1 base and J by 6 bases, with 7 bases of the junction left unmatched. Per germline, CDR1 SGHVS and CDR2 FQNEAQ. TCRdb reprocessed the RACE reads with MiXCR, giving one entry per CDR3 protein. The sample has approximately 110,000 distinct CDR3 sequences; under 40% are singletons. This sequence originates from a man in his forties or fifties with alopecia areata. Some clones in this sample may be carry-over from other donors' samples. The sequencing here drew on whole blood, taken in connection with sensitization to the hapten diphenylcyclopropenone (DPC). The chain has TRBV7-8 and TRBJ2-1; 9 nucleotides line up with TRBD1. CDR3 protein: CASSLGFRDRVNEQFF. The CDR3 coding sequence is TGTGCCAGCAGCTTAGGATTTAGGGACAGGGTCAATGAGCAGTTCTTC.